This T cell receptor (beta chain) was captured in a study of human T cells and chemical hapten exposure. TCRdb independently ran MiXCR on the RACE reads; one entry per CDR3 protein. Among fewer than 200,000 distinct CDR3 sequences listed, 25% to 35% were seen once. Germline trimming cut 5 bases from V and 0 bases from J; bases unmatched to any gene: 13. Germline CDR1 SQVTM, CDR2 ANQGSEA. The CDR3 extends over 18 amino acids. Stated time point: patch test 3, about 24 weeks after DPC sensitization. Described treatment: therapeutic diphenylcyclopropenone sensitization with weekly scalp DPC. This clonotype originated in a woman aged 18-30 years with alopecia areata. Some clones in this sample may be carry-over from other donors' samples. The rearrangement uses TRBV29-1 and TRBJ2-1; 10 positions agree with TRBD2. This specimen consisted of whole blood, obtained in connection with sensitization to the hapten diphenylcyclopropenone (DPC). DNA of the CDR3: TGCAGCGTTTTGCGCCTAGCGGGAGCCCTGAGCTCCTACAATGAGCAGTTCTTC. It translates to CSVLRLAGALSSYNEQFF.